A single T cell receptor beta chain is shown here with its context. Its antigen is unknown. These data come from a study of cytomegalovirus exposure and HLA in healthy donors. PCR amplification relied on 60 Vbeta primers (plus 13 Jbeta primers). TCRdb keeps only in-frame clones here, not all; method: immunoSEQ multiplex PCR. Of around 190,000 clones listed, roughly 80% are singletons. The study, taken as a whole, reports: Highest at DRB1 and lowest at HLA-C, TCR association rates differed among HLA loci in a later analysis. CMV serostatus was the only recorded immune exposure for donors.

V shed 7 bases and J shed 2 bases, with 9 bases lying between them. The CDR3 has 13 amino acids. The germline V gene has CDR1 MNHNS and CDR2 SASEGT. Sequenced: PBMCs. The chain is built from TRBV6-1 and TRBJ1-5; no firm D call. The TCR sequence derives from a woman aged 45-60 years in good health and CMV-seronegative. CDR3 nucleotides: TGTGCCAGCAAGCCCGGAGGCAATCAGCCCCAGCATTTT. Translating gives CASKPGGNQPQHF.